This TCR beta chain was sequenced during a study of blood T cell repertoires in COVID-19. Whole-study context: Collection of acute and convalescent COVID-19 samples took place in the United States, Italy and Spain.

This CDR3 has 14 amino acids. With 8 bases clipped from V and 4 bases from J, the junction kept 11 bases outside the gene matches. Germline V gives CDR1 MNHEY, CDR2 SMNVEV (reference sequence). Produced via immunoSEQ multiplex PCR; TCRdb's table is partial and in-frame only. The sample has some 300,000 clones, about 90% seen once. The sequence came from a woman aged 25 to 39 who had recovered from COVID-19. This chain connects TRBV27 to TRBJ2-7, with 7 bases fitting TRBD1. The specimen sequenced was PBMCs or T cells enriched from blood (not recorded which). CDR3 sequence: CASAILGGRYEQYF. CDR3 bases: TGTGCCAGCGCGATTTTAGGGGGCCGGTACGAGCAGTACTTC.